Below, 30 T cell receptor beta chains from the same sample are listed, as sequenced in a study of CD8+ T cells in alopecia areata. Isolated RNA was reverse transcribed into cDNA used as the sequencing template. Repertoires were generated with immunoSEQ multiplex PCR, while TCRdb's copy carries only in-frame clones and drops some. The table records about 200,000 clones, roughly 50% of them present only once. Sequencing used CD8+ T cells sorted from blood. All receptors derive from a human donor in good health.

This chain uses TRBV5-1 with TRBJ1-1; 8 bases match TRBD1. With 3 bases clipped from V and 1 base from J, the junction kept 2 bases outside the gene matches. The CDR3 is made up of 14 amino acids. CDR1 is SGHRS and CDR2 is YFSETQ in the germline V gene. CDR3: CASSYGQGNTEAFF. DNA for the CDR3: TGCGCCAGCAGCTACGGACAGGGGAACACTGAAGCTTTCTTT.

CDR3 sequence (DNA): TGCAGCGCTCCGACAGCTACCTCTGGGGCCAACGTCCTGACTTTC. Protein product: CSAPTATSGANVLTF. The rearrangement joins TRBV29-1 to TRBJ2-6, with D perhaps matching TRBD1 (5 bases). The CDR3 sequence is 15 residues long. In germline, CDR1 is SQVTM, CDR2 ANQGSEA. With 7 bases removed from V and 0 bases from J, the gap between germline ends came to 13 bases. The full variable domain, its missing parts supplied by reference TRBV29-1 and TRBJ2-6, is SAVISQKPSRDICQRGTSLTIQCQVDSQVTMMFWYRQQPGQSLTLIATANQGSEATYESGFVIDKFPISRPNLTFSTLTVSNMSPEDSSIYLCSAPTATSGANVLTFGAGSRLTVL.

The rearrangement links TRBV15 to TRBJ2-2; 7 bases are shared with TRBD1. The CDR3 is made up of 15 amino acids. Trimming removed 0 bases from V and 5 bases from J; junction bases left unmatched: 3. The germline CDR1 and CDR2 sequences are LNHNV and YYDKDF (reference sequence). The CDR3 nucleotides are TGTGCCACCAGCAGAGATAGGGACAGTACCGGGGAGCTGTTTTTT. It is translated as CATSRDRDSTGELFF. Based on the CDR3 plus reference TRBV15 and TRBJ2-2, the full variable domain is DAMVIQNPRYQVTQFGKPVTLSCSQTLNHNVMYWYQQKSSQAPKLLFHYYDKDFNNEADTPDNFQSRRPNTSFCFLDIRSPGLGDTAMYLCATSRDRDSTGELFFGEGSRLTVL.

V and J are TRBV5-4 and TRBJ1-1; D gene uncertain. CDR1 is SGHNT, CDR2 YYREEE, per germline (reference sequence). There are 11 residues in the CDR3. The germline V and J ends were trimmed by 3 bases and 4 bases, with 4 bases remaining between them. Here the CDR3 reads CASSSLTEAFF. In nucleotides, the CDR3 is TGTGCCAGCAGCTCTCTCACTGAAGCTTTCTTT.

This chain links TRBV2 with TRBJ1-1; no clear D. V was clipped by 6 bases and J by 3 bases, with 8 bases between them. Germline CDR1 reads SNHLY; CDR2 reads FYNNEI. The CDR3 runs to 12 residues. The CDR3 here is CASRDQDTEAFF. CDR3 DNA: TGTGCCAGCAGGGATCAAGACACTGAAGCTTTCTTT.

The chain joins TRBV6-5 to TRBJ1-1; 10 bases match TRBD1. The CDR3 contains 14 residues. The junction had 7 bases not matched to a gene; V was cut back by 5 bases and J by 7 bases. The germline gives CDR1 MNHEY, CDR2 SVGAGI. CDR3 nucleotides: TGTGCCAGCAGTGGGACAGGGGCGATGGATGAAGCTTTCTTT. Translation: CASSGTGAMDEAFF.

There are a few counts of this clone. The rearrangement links TRBV19 to TRBJ1-1; D may be TRBD1 (5 bases). CDR1 is LNHDA and CDR2 is SQIVND in the germline V gene (reference sequence). The CDR3 has 14 residues. The V gene lost 3 bases and the J gene lost 10 bases, with 18 bases spanning the gap. The CDR3 region has the DNA TGTGCCAGTAGTATCGCGGAGGGGTATTGGGGAGCTTTCTTT. Amino acids: CASSIAEGYWGAFF.

This chain joins TRBV6-5 and TRBJ1-2; D is ambiguous. Germline CDR1 reads MNHEY; CDR2 reads SVGAGI. V was pared by 6 bases and J by 5 bases, with 13 bases between. The CDR3 runs 13 residues. CDR3: CASSGTATYGYTF. CDR3 in DNA: TGTGCCAGCAGCGGCACAGCGACTTATGGCTACACCTTC.

V gene TRBV5-4 combines with J gene TRBJ2-7; the D call may be TRBD1 or TRBD2 (5 bases each). V was cut by 3 bases and J by 2 bases, with 12 bases left in between. CDR1 is SGHNT and CDR2 is YYREEE in the germline V gene (reference sequence). The CDR3 has 14 residues. CDR3: CASSSWDVPYEQYF. The CDR3 DNA is TGTGCCAGCAGCTCGTGGGACGTCCCCTACGAGCAGTACTTC.

The genes are TRBV5-1 and TRBJ1-2; 7 bases fit TRBD1. CDR1 and CDR2 (germline): SGHRS, YFSETQ. The V gene end was trimmed by 0 bases and the J gene end by 1 base; junction bases not matched to a gene: 6. The length of the CDR3 is 16 residues. In nucleotides, the CDR3 is TGCGCCAGCAGCTTGGCCGGGACAGCCTTTAACTATGGCTACACCTTC. This codes for CASSLAGTAFNYGYTF.

V gene TRBV2 combines with J gene TRBJ2-7; unclear D gene. Trimming shortened V by 7 bases and J by 2 bases, and 9 bases separated the two germline ends. This CDR3 comprises 12 residues. The germline V gene encodes CDR1 SNHLY and CDR2 FYNNEI. CDR3 DNA: TGTGCCAGCATCAGCCTGGCCTACGAGCAGTACTTC. It translates to CASISLAYEQYF.

V usage is TRBV18 and J usage is TRBJ1-6; D uncertain. There are 15 residues in the CDR3. Trimming removed 3 bases at V and 7 bases at J, with 13 bases between. Germline V gene lookup returns CDR1 KGHSH and CDR2 LQKENI. The CDR3 here is CASSPSSEGNSPLHF. DNA of the CDR3: TGTGCCAGCTCACCCTCGTCCGAGGGAAATTCACCCCTCCACTTT.

Only a few counts were recorded for this clone. The rearrangement links TRBV13 to TRBJ2-2, with 7 bases aligning to TRBD1. This CDR3 is built from 15 residues. The germline V gene has CDR1 PRHDT and CDR2 FYEKMQ (reference sequence). V gave up 7 bases and J gave up 3 bases; unmatched junction bases: 8. The CDR3 coding sequence is TGTGCCAGCACCCAACAGGGGACGGACACCGGGGAGCTGTTTTTT. As protein: CASTQQGTDTGELFF.

The chain links TRBV13 to TRBJ1-5; the D is unclear. CDR3 length: 15 residues. The germline CDR1 and CDR2 sequences are PRHDT and FYEKMQ (reference sequence). Trimming took off 0 bases at V and 2 bases at J, with 8 bases between the two ends. The CDR3 DNA is TGTGCCAGCAGCTTAGGGGGAAGAGGCAATCAGCCCCAGCATTTT. The encoded protein is CASSLGGRGNQPQHF.

This clone was seen a few times. V is TRBV12-5 and J is TRBJ2-1; TRBD1 matches at 8 bases. Germline CDR1 LGHNT, CDR2 FRNRAP. V shed 0 bases, J shed 7 bases, and the junction held 11 bases outside the gene matches. CDR3 length equals 17 residues. The CDR3 region is CASGLVLGAGGLNEQFF. CDR3 in DNA: TGTGCTAGTGGTTTGGTTCTGGGGGCAGGGGGCTTGAATGAGCAGTTCTTC.

This clone was seen a few times. The chain recombines TRBV5-8 with TRBJ2-3; TRBD2 matches at 14 bases. The CDR3 runs to 17 residues. Losses at the gene ends were 4 bases for V and 0 bases for J; bases not matched to a gene: 4. Germline CDR1 is SGHTS and CDR2 is YDEGEE. The CDR3 protein is CASSDGTSGGSTDTQYF. As DNA, the CDR3 is TGTGCCAGCAGCGACGGGACTAGCGGGGGAAGCACAGATACGCAGTATTTT.

There are a few counts of this clone. The V gene is TRBV29-1, the J gene TRBJ1-2, with D unresolved. The germline V gene encodes CDR1 SQVTM and CDR2 ANQGSEA. Between the trimmed V and J ends, which lost 4 bases and 1 base, there was a span of 22 bases. This CDR3 has 17 amino acids. The CDR3 DNA reads TGCAGCGTTGGCAGTACGGACGGAGACTACCTTAACTATGGCTACACCTTC. Translated, it gives CSVGSTDGDYLNYGYTF.

This clone was seen a handful of times. The V gene is TRBV7-9, the J gene TRBJ2-1; 10 nucleotides line up with TRBD2. Looked up from germline, CDR1 is SEHNR and CDR2 is FQNEAQ (reference sequence). This CDR3 contains 12 residues. The J segment lost 15 bases and the V segment lost 0 bases, leaving 2 bases of the junction unmatched. The CDR3 loop is CASSLASGGWFF. The CDR3 DNA sequence: TGTGCCAGCAGCTTAGCTAGCGGGGGGTGGTTCTTC.

This chain uses TRBV9 with TRBJ2-2; D is undetermined. The ends were cut back, 0 bases at V and 1 base at J, with 4 bases in the middle. This CDR3 is 14 amino acids long. Germline CDR1 and CDR2: SGDLS and YYNGEE. CDR3 loop: CASSVDGNTGELFF. In DNA form, the CDR3 reads TGTGCCAGCAGCGTAGACGGGAACACCGGGGAGCTGTTTTTT.

V and J are TRBV7-9 and TRBJ2-5, with D unresolved. This CDR3 is 12 amino acids long. Trimming took 3 bases from V and 5 from J, leaving 7 bases between them. Per germline, CDR1 SEHNR and CDR2 FQNEAQ (reference sequence). The CDR3 nucleotides are TGTGCCAGCAGCTTTAACGGGGAGACCCAGTACTTC. Translating gives CASSFNGETQYF.

The V gene is TRBV29-1, the J gene TRBJ1-2; TRBD1 might be the D (6 bases). Trimming cost V 4 bases and J 4 bases, with 10 bases left between them. Germline CDR1 reads SQVTM; CDR2 reads ANQGSEA. This CDR3 has 12 residues. The CDR3 region is CSVAGTSYGYTF. The CDR3 DNA reads as TGCAGCGTTGCCGGGACAAGCTATGGCTACACCTTC.

This clone was observed a handful of times. The chain couples TRBV19 to TRBJ1-5; D unclear. The V gene lost 4 bases and the J gene lost 3 bases, with 7 bases spanning the gap. From germline, CDR1 is LNHDA and CDR2 SQIVND (reference sequence). CDR3 length: 13 amino acids. CDR3 nucleotide sequence: TGTGCCAGTAGTACGGCAGACAATCAGCCCCAGCATTTT. Protein product: CASSTADNQPQHF.

The genes are TRBV7-9 and TRBJ1-5; no clear D gene. Germline V gene data show CDR1 as SEHNR and CDR2 as FQNEAQ (reference sequence). Between the trimmed V and J ends, which lost 5 bases and 0 bases, there was a span of 14 bases. The CDR3 loop spans 16 amino acids. The CDR3 sequence: CASSESGRYSNQPQHF. CDR3 nucleotides: TGTGCCAGCAGCGAAAGTGGGCGGTATAGCAATCAGCCCCAGCATTTT.

The chain carries TRBV30 and TRBJ2-5, with a weak D call TRBD1 (5 bases). The CDR3 spans 13 residues. Germline lookup yields CDR1 GTSNPN and CDR2 SVGIG (reference sequence). The CDR3 DNA reads TGTGCTGGGATCAGGGATTTCGGAGAGACCCAGTACTTC. Its translation: CAGIRDFGETQYF.

This clone was counted a single time. The chain recombines TRBV6-5 with TRBJ2-3; TRBD2 matches at 8 bases. Germline trimming cut 8 bases from V and 3 bases from J; bases unmatched to any gene: 4. The CDR3 has 13 residues. Germline lookup yields CDR1 MNHEY and CDR2 SVGAGI. This CDR3 is CASRGGWTDTQYF. The CDR3 DNA follows: TGTGCCAGCCGCGGGGGGTGGACAGATACGCAGTATTTT.

The chain has TRBV6-5 and TRBJ1-1; D might be TRBD1 (5 bases). The V gene lost 7 bases and the J gene lost 3 bases, with 9 bases spanning the gap. Germline V CDR1 and CDR2: MNHEY, SVGAGI. This CDR3 is built from 12 residues. The CDR3 DNA follows: TGTGCCAGCAAAGAAGGGGACACTGAAGCTTTCTTT. Amino acid sequence: CASKEGDTEAFF.

The chain couples TRBV19 to TRBJ1-1; no clear D gene. Trimming removed 5 bases from V and 5 bases from J, with 12 bases in between. Germline V lookup: CDR1 LNHDA, CDR2 SQIVND (reference sequence). This CDR3 comprises 13 residues. The CDR3 reads CASSAPSVTEAFF. DNA for the CDR3: TGTGCCAGTAGTGCCCCTTCGGTGACTGAAGCTTTCTTT.

Comment on this clone: Other DNA sequences from this sample encode an identical CDR3 as well. V and J are TRBV4-1 and TRBJ1-1; D is perhaps TRBD1 (6 bases). Trimming pared 1 base from V and 0 bases from J, leaving 9 bases between. CDR1 and CDR2 (germline): MGHRA, YSYEKL. The CDR3 is 15 residues long. This chain's CDR3 is CASSQAGTLNTEAFF. Written as DNA, the CDR3 is TGCGCCAGCAGCCAAGCCGGGACACTGAACACTGAAGCTTTCTTT.

This clone has a single count. The V and J genes are TRBV29-1 and TRBJ1-2, with D unclear. Trimming removed 3 bases at V and 5 bases at J, with 16 bases between. CDR3 length equals 14 residues. CDR1 and CDR2 from the germline V gene are SQVTM and ANQGSEA. The CDR3 loop is CSVDNRGGKYGYTF. As DNA, the CDR3 is TGCAGCGTTGACAATCGAGGAGGGAAATATGGCTACACCTTC.

The chain uses TRBV2 and TRBJ1-2; weak D call: TRBD1 (6 bases). Germline CDR1 and CDR2: SNHLY and FYNNEI. The germline V and J ends were trimmed by 7 bases and 1 base, with 13 bases remaining between them. This CDR3 contains 14 residues. CDR3 nucleotides: TGTGCCAGCAACAGGGACATCCGTAACTATGGCTACACCTTC. It is translated as CASNRDIRNYGYTF.